The 22 T cell receptor beta chains below were found in one sample sequenced in a study of cytomegalovirus exposure and HLA in healthy donors. This PCR relied on a set of 60 Vbeta primers and 13 Jbeta primers. The table came from immunoSEQ multiplex PCR; TCRdb's copy has only in-frame clones and leaves some out. This table holds 200,000 or so clones, 85% to 90% found once. Sequences were obtained from PBMCs. These receptors were obtained from a human donor in good health.

The V gene is TRBV7-2, the J gene TRBJ2-7; 7 bases fit TRBD2. J lost 5 bases, V lost 5 bases, and 9 bases had no gene match. The CDR3 loop spans 14 amino acids. CDR1 and CDR2 from the germline V gene are SGHTA and FQGNSA. CDR3 sequence: CASSPRTRRDEQYF. DNA for the CDR3: TGTGCCAGCAGCCCCCGGACTAGACGCGACGAGCAGTACTTC. Combining the CDR3 with reference TRBV7-2 and TRBJ2-7 gives the whole variable domain GAGVSQSPSNKVTEKGKDVELRCDPISGHTALYWYRQSLGQGLEFLIYFQGNSAPDKSGLPSDRFSAERTGGSVSTLTIQRTQQEDSAVYLCASSPRTRRDEQYFGPGTRLTVT.

The V and J genes are TRBV7-9 and TRBJ1-1; D not resolved. CDR1 and CDR2 from the germline V gene are SEHNR and FQNEAQ (reference sequence). CDR3 length: 14 residues. The V gene lost 1 base and the J gene lost 1 base, with 7 bases spanning the gap. The chain's CDR3 is CASSLEPGNTEAFF. The CDR3 DNA sequence: TGTGCCAGCAGCTTAGAGCCAGGGAACACTGAAGCTTTCTTT.

J is TRBJ2-5 and V is TRBV7-6; perhaps TRBD2 as D (6 bases). The V and J ends lost 1 base and 0 bases respectively, with 18 bases between them. This CDR3 has 18 amino acids. Germline V gene data show CDR1 as SGHVS and CDR2 as FNYEAQ. The CDR3 spells CASSLVVFRTTYQETQYF. CDR3 in DNA: TGTGCCAGCAGCTTAGTAGTTTTTAGGACTACCTACCAAGAGACCCAGTACTTC.

This chain links TRBV15 with TRBJ1-2; 7 bases map to TRBD1. Germline CDR1 LNHNV, CDR2 YYDKDF (reference sequence). The CDR3 is made up of 16 amino acids. Trimming at V came to 2 bases and at J to 6 bases, leaving 12 bases not matched to a gene. DNA of the CDR3: TGTGCCACCAGCAGACCCACCGCACAGGGGCAGAATGGCTACACCTTC. Translation gives CATSRPTAQGQNGYTF.

The chain joins TRBV2 to TRBJ1-6; no firm D call. The V and J ends lost 5 bases and 7 bases respectively, with 6 bases between them. The length of the CDR3 is 12 residues. The germline CDR1 and CDR2 sequences are SNHLY and FYNNEI. The CDR3 reads CASSRGNSPLHF. The DNA for the CDR3 is TGTGCCAGCAGTCGGGGAAATTCACCCCTCCACTTT. The whole variable domain, remainder taken from reference TRBV2 and TRBJ1-6, is EPEVTQTPSHQVTQMGQEVILRCVPISNHLYFYWYRQILGQKVEFLVSFYNNEISEKSEIFDDQFSVERPDGSNFTLKIRSTKLEDSAMYFCASSRGNSPLHFGNGTRLTVT.

The V gene is TRBV7-3, the J gene TRBJ2-1; 7 nucleotides agree with TRBD2. CDR1 and CDR2 (germline): SGHTA, FQGTGA. The ends lost 1 base at V and 8 bases at J; junction bases unmatched: 14. This CDR3 has 17 residues. CDR3 protein: CASSLRPWSGTGDEQFF. CDR3 coding DNA: TGTGCCAGCAGCTTAAGGCCTTGGAGCGGGACTGGGGATGAGCAGTTCTTC.

This clone appeared once. This sequence joins TRBV2 and TRBJ2-7; 7 bases match TRBD2. V lost 3 bases and J lost 2; bases outside the gene matches: 10. The CDR3 length is 16 residues. The germline V gene encodes CDR1 SNHLY and CDR2 FYNNEI. The CDR3: CASSEWRGGRTYEQYF. The CDR3 DNA reads TGTGCCAGCAGTGAGTGGAGGGGAGGGCGAACCTACGAGCAGTACTTC.

This sequence joins TRBV6-5 and TRBJ1-5; no definite D call. The CDR3 loop spans 14 amino acids. CDR1 is MNHEY and CDR2 is SVGAGI in the germline V gene. V lost 2 bases and J 1 base, leaving 6 bases between the germline ends. CDR3 coding DNA: TGTGCCAGCAGTTACCTCGGGAGCAATCAGCCCCAGCATTTT. Translating gives CASSYLGSNQPQHF.

This chain links TRBV7-9 with TRBJ1-3; a weak D match, TRBD1 (6 bases). The germline V and J ends were trimmed by 2 bases and 0 bases, with 14 bases remaining between them. CDR3 length: 17 amino acids. Germline assignment: CDR1 SEHNR and CDR2 FQNEAQ (reference sequence). The CDR3 DNA reads as TGTGCCAGCAGCTTAATGGGGACAACCTCCTCTGGAAACACCATATATTTT. Translated, it gives CASSLMGTTSSGNTIYF.

The chain joins TRBV9 to TRBJ2-7; 7 bases are a match to TRBD2. This CDR3 region has 16 residues. The V and J ends lost 0 bases and 3 bases, in that order; junction bases with no gene match: 9. Germline lookup yields CDR1 SGDLS and CDR2 YYNGEE. For the CDR3, the DNA is TGTGCCAGCAGCGTAGTACCAAGAGCGGGGCACTACGAGCAGTACTTC. It codes for CASSVVPRAGHYEQYF. The full variable domain, its missing parts supplied by reference TRBV9 and TRBJ2-7, is DSGVTQTPKHLITATGQRVTLRCSPRSGDLSVYWYQQSLDQGLQFLIQYYNGEERAKGNILERFSAQQFPDLHSELNLSSLELGDSALYFCASSVVPRAGHYEQYFGPGTRLTVT.

The genes are TRBV13 and TRBJ2-5; 10 nucleotides align to TRBD2. The length of the CDR3 is 18 residues. The V gene's germline CDR1 is PRHDT and CDR2 FYEKMQ (reference sequence). The junction had 12 bases not matched to a gene; V was cut back by 4 bases and J by 1 base. The CDR3 DNA reads as TGTGCCAGCAGCTCGAGGCTAGCGGGAGCGTGGGGCCAAGAGACCCAGTACTTC. Translated: CASSSRLAGAWGQETQYF.

V and J are TRBV7-2 and TRBJ1-1; unclear D gene. Trimming shortened V by 1 base and J by 6 bases, and 15 bases separated the two germline ends. This CDR3 region has 15 residues. Germline V lookup: CDR1 SGHTA, CDR2 FQGNSA. CDR3 sequence: CASSLDSPPLAEAFF. As DNA, the CDR3 is TGTGCCAGCAGCTTAGACTCTCCTCCCTTGGCTGAAGCTTTCTTT.

This clone was observed once. The rearrangement joins TRBV28 to TRBJ1-5; the D is unclear. The CDR3 is made up of 14 amino acids. Germline values: CDR1 MDHEN, CDR2 SYDVKM. Trimming removed 2 bases from V and 5 bases from J, with 10 bases in between. The CDR3 nucleotides are TGTGCCAGCAGTTTAGTATCCTCCCATCAGCCCCAGCATTTT. This translates into CASSLVSSHQPQHF.

The rearrangement uses TRBV19 and TRBJ1-5, with D perhaps matching TRBD1 (6 bases). The CDR3 is 15 amino acids. Germline V lookup: CDR1 LNHDA, CDR2 SQIVND (reference sequence). V lost 8 bases and J lost 1, with 15 bases in between. The CDR3: CASAGGGGSNQPQHF. For the CDR3, the DNA is TGTGCCAGTGCGGGCGGGGGGGGCAGCAATCAGCCCCAGCATTTT.

In nucleotides, the CDR3 is TGTGCCAGTAGTATGGAGTGGTCCTACAATGAGCAGTTCTTC. Translated, it gives CASSMEWSYNEQFF. V usage is TRBV19 and J usage is TRBJ2-1; D is unclear. The CDR3 has 14 amino acids. The ends were cut back, 3 bases at V and 1 base at J, with 7 bases in the middle. In germline, CDR1 is LNHDA, CDR2 SQIVND (reference sequence).

V and J are TRBV7-2 and TRBJ2-5; TRBD1 aligns across 8 bases. The CDR3 has 13 residues. Germline-derived CDR1 and CDR2 are SGHTA and FQGNSA. The J segment lost 5 bases and the V segment lost 5 bases, leaving 4 bases of the junction unmatched. The CDR3 DNA follows: TGTGCCAGCAGCCGACAGGGGAGGGAGACCCAGTACTTC. This sequence encodes CASSRQGRETQYF.

This clone has more than one count but fewer than ten. The chain employs TRBV9 and TRBJ2-7, with a possible D match to TRBD2 (6 bases). Germline V gene data show CDR1 as SGDLS and CDR2 as YYNGEE. The CDR3 covers 15 residues. Trimming removed 3 bases at V and 0 bases at J, with 13 bases between. Here the CDR3 DNA reads TGTGCCAGCAGCGAGAGGGACGGGAGCTCCTACGAGCAGTACTTC. It codes for CASSERDGSSYEQYF.

The chain employs TRBV5-4 and TRBJ2-5; 8 nucleotides agree with TRBD1. CDR3 size: 14 residues. Germline V gives CDR1 SGHNT, CDR2 YYREEE (reference sequence). Losses at the gene ends were 3 bases for V and 3 bases for J; bases not matched to a gene: 4. For the CDR3, the DNA is TGTGCCAGCAGCTCTGGACAGGGTAAAGAGACCCAGTACTTC. Protein product: CASSSGQGKETQYF.

This clone was observed a handful of times. The same CDR3 is also encoded by other DNA sequences in this sample. The rearrangement links TRBV11-2 to TRBJ2-7, with no clear D. The germline V gene encodes CDR1 SGHAT and CDR2 FQNNGV. The CDR3 spans 11 residues. Trimming took 5 bases from V and 4 from J, leaving 6 bases between them. The CDR3 DNA follows: TGTGCCAGCAGCAGCGCTTACGAGCAGTACTTC. The encoded protein is CASSSAYEQYF.

V usage is TRBV7-3 and J usage is TRBJ1-3; a possible D gene is TRBD1 (6 bases). Trimming pared 5 bases from V and 2 bases from J, leaving 10 bases between. The CDR3 loop spans 14 amino acids. Germline CDR1 reads SGHTA; CDR2 reads FQGTGA. The CDR3 DNA follows: TGTGCCAGCAGCGAGGGGGTCCCTGGAAACACCATATATTTT. Translated, it gives CASSEGVPGNTIYF.

The chain links TRBV28 to TRBJ2-1, with D possibly TRBD1 on 6 matching bases. Germline values: CDR1 MDHEN, CDR2 SYDVKM. V lost 5 bases and J lost 0, with 17 bases in between. The CDR3 totals 17 residues. The CDR3 is CASSDIQGVRSYNEQFF. The CDR3 DNA sequence: TGTGCCAGCAGTGATATACAGGGAGTACGCTCCTACAATGAGCAGTTCTTC.

CDR3 DNA sequence: TGTGCCAGCAGCGGGGACAGGGAGGATACGCAGTATTTT. Translation: CASSGDREDTQYF. V is TRBV6-4 and J is TRBJ2-3; 9 nucleotides align to TRBD1. Looked up from germline, CDR1 is MRHNA and CDR2 is SNTAGT. The CDR3 length is 13 residues. V lost 6 bases and J lost 6; bases outside the gene matches: 4.